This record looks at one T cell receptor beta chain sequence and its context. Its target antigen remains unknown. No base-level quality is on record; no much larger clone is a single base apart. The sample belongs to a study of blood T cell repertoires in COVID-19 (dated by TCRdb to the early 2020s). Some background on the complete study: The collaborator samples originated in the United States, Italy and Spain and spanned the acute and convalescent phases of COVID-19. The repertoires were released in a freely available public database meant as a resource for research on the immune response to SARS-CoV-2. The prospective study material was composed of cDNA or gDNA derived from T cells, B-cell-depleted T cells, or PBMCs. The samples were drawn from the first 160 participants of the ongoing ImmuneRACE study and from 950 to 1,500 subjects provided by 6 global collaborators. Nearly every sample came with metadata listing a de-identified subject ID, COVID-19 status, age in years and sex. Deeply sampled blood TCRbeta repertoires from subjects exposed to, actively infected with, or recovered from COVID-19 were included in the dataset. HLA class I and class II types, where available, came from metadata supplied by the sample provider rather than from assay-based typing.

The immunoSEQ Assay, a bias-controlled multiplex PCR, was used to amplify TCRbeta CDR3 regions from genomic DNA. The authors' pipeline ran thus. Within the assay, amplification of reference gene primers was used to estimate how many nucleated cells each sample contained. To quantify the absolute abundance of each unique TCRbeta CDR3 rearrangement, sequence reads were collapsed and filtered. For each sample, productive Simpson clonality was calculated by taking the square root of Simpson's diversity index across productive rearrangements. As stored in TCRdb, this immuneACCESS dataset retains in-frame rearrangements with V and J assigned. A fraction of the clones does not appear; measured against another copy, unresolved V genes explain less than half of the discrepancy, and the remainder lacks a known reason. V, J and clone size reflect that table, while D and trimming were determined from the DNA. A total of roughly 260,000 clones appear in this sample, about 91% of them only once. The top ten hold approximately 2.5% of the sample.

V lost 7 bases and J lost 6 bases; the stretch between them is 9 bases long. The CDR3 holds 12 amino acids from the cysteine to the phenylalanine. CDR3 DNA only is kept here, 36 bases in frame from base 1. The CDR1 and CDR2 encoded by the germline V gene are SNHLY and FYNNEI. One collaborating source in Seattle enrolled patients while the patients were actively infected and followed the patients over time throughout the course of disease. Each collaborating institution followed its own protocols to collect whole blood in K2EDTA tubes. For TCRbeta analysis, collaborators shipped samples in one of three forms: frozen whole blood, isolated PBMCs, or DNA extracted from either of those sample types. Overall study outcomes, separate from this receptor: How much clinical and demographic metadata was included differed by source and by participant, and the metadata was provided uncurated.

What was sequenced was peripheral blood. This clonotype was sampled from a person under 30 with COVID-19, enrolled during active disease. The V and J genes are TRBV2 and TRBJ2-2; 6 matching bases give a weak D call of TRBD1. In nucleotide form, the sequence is TGTGCCAGCATTCCAGGGGCCGGGGAGCTGTTTTTT. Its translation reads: CASIPGAGELFF.